This T cell receptor beta chain was captured by sequencing in a study of OX40 agonist ivuxolimab in advanced cancers. The CDR3 covers 13 residues. Germline V gene sequence: CDR1 LNHDA, CDR2 SQIVND (reference sequence). Losses at the gene ends were 10 bases for V and 5 bases for J; bases not matched to a gene: 10. Generated by immunoSEQ multiplex PCR, the TCRdb table keeps only in-frame clones and is missing some. The profile shows approximately 91,000 clones, 65% to 90% of them singletons. The chain has TRBV19 and TRBJ2-5, with 7 nucleotides matching TRBD1. The clonotype was recovered from an adult with an advanced solid tumor such as melanoma, head and neck, liver or kidney cancer. The sample here was CD4+ or CD8+ T cells sorted from blood, taken in a trial of the OX40 agonist ivuxolimab. CDR3 protein: CATGSQGVETQYF. In DNA form, the CDR3 reads TGTGCCACCGGAAGTCAGGGGGTCGAGACCCAGTACTTC.